The source of this T cell receptor (beta chain) is a study of neurological immune-mediated disorders. In this sample, this clonotype turned up many times. Its antigen is not identified. There were about a million CD4+ or CD8+ T cells used in the sorted libraries. From germline, CDR1 is MNHEY and CDR2 SVGAGI. The CDR3 totals 15 residues. V was clipped by 0 bases and J by 7 bases, with 13 bases between them. The cDNA was synthesized by means of template-switch 5'RACE, which was carried out with 10-nucleotide random UMIs. MiXCR was run by TCRdb on the 5' RACE reads, yielding one entry per CDR3 protein. Here the sample spans about 38,000 distinct CDR3 sequences, around 5% being singletons. Overall study findings and caveats: No sharing of CDR3 amino acid sequences was observed among expanded clones across subjects, suggesting private repertoires in all groups.

The specimen sequenced was CD4+ T cells from blood. The chain carries TRBV6-5 and TRBJ2-4; a weak D match, TRBD2 (7 bases). The TCR was taken from a man younger than 35 in good health. Written as DNA, the CDR3 is TGTGCCAGCAGTTACTCTGCGGGGGCCAGGAACATTCAGTACTTC. It is translated as CASSYSAGARNIQYF.